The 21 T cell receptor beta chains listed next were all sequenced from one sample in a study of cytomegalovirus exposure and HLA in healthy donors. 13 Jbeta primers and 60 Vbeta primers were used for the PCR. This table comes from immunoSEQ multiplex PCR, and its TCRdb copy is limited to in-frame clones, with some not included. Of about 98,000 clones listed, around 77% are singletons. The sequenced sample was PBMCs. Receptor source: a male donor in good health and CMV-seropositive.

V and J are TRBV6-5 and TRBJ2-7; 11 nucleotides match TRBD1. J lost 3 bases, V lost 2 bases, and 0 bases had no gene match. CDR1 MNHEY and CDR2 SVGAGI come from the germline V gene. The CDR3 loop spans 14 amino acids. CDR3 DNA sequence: TGTGCCAGCAGTTACGGGACAGGGGGCTACGAGCAGTACTTC. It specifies CASSYGTGGYEQYF.

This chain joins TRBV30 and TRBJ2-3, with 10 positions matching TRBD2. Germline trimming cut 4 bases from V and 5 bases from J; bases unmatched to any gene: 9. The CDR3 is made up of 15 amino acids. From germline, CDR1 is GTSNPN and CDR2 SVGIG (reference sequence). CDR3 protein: CAWMKRSGGVDTQYF. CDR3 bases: TGTGCCTGGATGAAGCGGAGCGGGGGGGTAGATACGCAGTATTTT.

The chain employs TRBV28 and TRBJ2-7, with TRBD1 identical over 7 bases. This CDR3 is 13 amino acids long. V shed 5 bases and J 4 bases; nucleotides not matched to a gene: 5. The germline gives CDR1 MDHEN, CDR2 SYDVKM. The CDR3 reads CASSVTGRYEQYF. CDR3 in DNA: TGTGCCAGCAGTGTGACAGGGCGATACGAGCAGTACTTC.

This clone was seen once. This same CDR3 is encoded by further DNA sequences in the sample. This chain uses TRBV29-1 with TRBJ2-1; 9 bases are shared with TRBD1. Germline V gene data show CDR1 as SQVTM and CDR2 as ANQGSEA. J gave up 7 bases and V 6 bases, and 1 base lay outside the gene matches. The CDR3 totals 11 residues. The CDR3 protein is CSVDRGNEQFF. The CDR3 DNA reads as TGCAGCGTGGACAGGGGAAATGAGCAGTTCTTC.

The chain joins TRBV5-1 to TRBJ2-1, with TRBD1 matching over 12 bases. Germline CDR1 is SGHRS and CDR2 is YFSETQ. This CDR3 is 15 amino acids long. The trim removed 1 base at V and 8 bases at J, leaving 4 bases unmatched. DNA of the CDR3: TGCGCCAGCAGCTTGCAAGGGACAGGGGGCGATGAGCAGTTCTTC. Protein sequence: CASSLQGTGGDEQFF.

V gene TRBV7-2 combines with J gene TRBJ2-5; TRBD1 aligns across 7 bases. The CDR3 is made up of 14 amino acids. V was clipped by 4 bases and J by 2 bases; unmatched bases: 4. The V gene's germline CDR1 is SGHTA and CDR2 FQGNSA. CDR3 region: CASSSHRGQETQYF. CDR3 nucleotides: TGTGCCAGCAGCTCTCACAGGGGACAAGAGACCCAGTACTTC.

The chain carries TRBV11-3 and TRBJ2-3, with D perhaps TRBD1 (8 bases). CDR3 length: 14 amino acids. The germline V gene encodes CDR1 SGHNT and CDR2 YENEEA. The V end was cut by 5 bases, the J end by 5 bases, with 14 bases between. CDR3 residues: CASSTGGTGDTQYF. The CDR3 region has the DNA TGTGCCAGCAGCACCGGGGGGACAGGAGATACGCAGTATTTT.

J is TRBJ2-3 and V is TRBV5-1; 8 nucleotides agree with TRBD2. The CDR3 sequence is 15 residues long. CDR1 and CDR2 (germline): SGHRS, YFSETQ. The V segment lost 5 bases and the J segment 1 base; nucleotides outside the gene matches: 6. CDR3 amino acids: CASSGAGAGTDTQYF. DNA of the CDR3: TGCGCCAGCAGTGGAGCGGGAGCGGGCACAGATACGCAGTATTTT.

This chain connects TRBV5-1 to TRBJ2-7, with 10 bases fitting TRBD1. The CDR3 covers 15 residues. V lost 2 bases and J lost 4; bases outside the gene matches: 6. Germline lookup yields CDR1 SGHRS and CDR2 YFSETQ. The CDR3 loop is CASSFRQGAGYEQYF. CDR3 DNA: TGCGCCAGCAGCTTCCGACAGGGGGCGGGGTACGAGCAGTACTTC. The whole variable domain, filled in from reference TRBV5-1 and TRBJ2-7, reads KAGVTQTPRYLIKTRGQQVTLSCSPISGHRSVSWYQQTPGQGLQFLFEYFSETQRNKGNFPGRFSGRQFSNSRSEMNVSTLELGDSALYLCASSFRQGAGYEQYFGPGTRLTVT.

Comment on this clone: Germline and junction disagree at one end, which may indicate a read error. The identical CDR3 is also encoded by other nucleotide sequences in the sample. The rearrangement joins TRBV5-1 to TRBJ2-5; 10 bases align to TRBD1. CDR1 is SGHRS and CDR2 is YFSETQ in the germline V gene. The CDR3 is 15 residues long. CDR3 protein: CASSFRTGGGETQYF. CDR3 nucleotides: TGCGCCAGTAGCTTCCGGACAGGGGGAGGAGAGACCCAGTACTTC.

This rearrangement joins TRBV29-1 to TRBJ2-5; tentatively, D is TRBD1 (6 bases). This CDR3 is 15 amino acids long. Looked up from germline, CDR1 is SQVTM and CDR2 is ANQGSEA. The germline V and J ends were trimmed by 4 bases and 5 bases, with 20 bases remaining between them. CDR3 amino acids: CSVGGQVGLRETQYF. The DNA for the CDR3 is TGCAGCGTTGGGGGGCAGGTCGGGTTACGGGAGACCCAGTACTTC.

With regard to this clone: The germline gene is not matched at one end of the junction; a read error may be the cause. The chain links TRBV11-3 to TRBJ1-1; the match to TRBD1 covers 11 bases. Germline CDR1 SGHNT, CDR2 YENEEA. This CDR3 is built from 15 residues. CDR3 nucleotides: TGTGCCAGCAGCTCCGGACAGGGGGCATCTACTGAAGCTTCCTTT. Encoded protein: CASSSGQGASTEASF.

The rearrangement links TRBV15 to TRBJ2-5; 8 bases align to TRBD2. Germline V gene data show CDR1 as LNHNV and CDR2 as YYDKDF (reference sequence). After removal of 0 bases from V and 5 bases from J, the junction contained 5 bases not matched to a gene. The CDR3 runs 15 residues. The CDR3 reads CATSRDAGGTETQYF. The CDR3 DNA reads TGTGCCACCAGCAGAGACGCGGGGGGCACGGAGACCCAGTACTTC.

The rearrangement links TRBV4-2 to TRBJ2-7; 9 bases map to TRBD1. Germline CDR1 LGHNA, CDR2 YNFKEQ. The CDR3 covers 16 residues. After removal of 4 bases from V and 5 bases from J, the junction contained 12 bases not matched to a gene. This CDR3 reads CASSRNPGQGFHEQYF. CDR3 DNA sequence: TGTGCCAGCAGCCGTAATCCGGGACAGGGATTCCACGAGCAGTACTTC.

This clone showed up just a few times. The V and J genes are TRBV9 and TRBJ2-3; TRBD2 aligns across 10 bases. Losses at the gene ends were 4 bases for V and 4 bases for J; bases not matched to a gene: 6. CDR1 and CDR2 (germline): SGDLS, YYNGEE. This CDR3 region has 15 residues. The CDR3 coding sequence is TGTGCCAGCAGCCCGACAGCGGGAGGGCCAGATACGCAGTATTTT. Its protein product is CASSPTAGGPDTQYF.

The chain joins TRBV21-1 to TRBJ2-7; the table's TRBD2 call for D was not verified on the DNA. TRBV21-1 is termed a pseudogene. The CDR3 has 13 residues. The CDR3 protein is CASSRGGVHGKYF. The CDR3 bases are TGTGCCAGCAGCAGAGGCGGGGTCCATGGGAAGTACTTC.

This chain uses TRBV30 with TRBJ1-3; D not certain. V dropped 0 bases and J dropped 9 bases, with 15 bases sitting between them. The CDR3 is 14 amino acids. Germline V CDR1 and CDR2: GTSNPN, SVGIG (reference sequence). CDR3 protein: CAWSVGAPSSTIYF. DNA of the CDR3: TGTGCCTGGAGTGTTGGCGCCCCTTCTAGCACCATATATTTT.

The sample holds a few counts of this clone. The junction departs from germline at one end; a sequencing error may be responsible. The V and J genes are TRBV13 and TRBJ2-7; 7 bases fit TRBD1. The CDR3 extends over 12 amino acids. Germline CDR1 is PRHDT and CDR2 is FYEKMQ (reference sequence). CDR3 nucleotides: TGTGCCAGCAGCTTGTCCGGGACAGATGTCGACTTC. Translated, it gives CASSLSGTDVDF.

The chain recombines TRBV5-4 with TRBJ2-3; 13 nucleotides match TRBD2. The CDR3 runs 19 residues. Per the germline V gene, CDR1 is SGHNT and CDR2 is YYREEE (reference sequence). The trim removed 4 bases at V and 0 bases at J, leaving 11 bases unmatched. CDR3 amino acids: CASSPPGLAGVGSTDTQYF. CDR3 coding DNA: TGTGCCAGCAGCCCCCCCGGACTAGCGGGAGTGGGGAGCACAGATACGCAGTATTTT.

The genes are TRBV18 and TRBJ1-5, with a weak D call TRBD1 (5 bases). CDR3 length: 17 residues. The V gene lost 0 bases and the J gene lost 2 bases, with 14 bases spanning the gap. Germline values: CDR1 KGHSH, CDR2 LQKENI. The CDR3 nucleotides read TGTGCCAGCTCACCACCGGCCGGGGGAGCTGGCAATCAGCCCCAGCATTTT. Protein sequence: CASSPPAGGAGNQPQHF.

The CDR3 reads CASGYGASYEQYF. The CDR3, as DNA: TGTGCCAGCGGATATGGAGCAAGCTACGAGCAGTACTTC. The V call is TRBV14, the J call TRBJ2-7; no firm D call. V was clipped by 8 bases and J by 3 bases, with 14 bases between them. Looked up from germline, CDR1 is SGHDN and CDR2 is FVKESK. CDR3 length equals 13 residues. Full variable domain (outside the CDR3, taken from reference TRBV14 and TRBJ2-7): EAGVTQFPSHSVIEKGQTVTLRCDPISGHDNLYWYRRVMGKEIKFLLHFVKESKQDESGMPNNRFLAERTGGTYSTLKVQPAELEDSGVYFCASGYGASYEQYFGPGTRLTVT.